The clone carrying this TCR beta chain has a handful of counts. Its specificity is unknown. MiXCR was used by TCRdb to re-call the PCR reads. This table has about 33,000 clones, 10% to 14% appearing once. This entry comes from a study of metastatic and nonmetastatic thyroid tumors. Until they underwent thyroid surgery, no patient had received any treatment. Germline V gives CDR1 MNHEY, CDR2 SVGEGT. The V gene lost 7 bases and the J gene lost 9 bases, with 16 bases spanning the gap. The length of the CDR3 is 13 residues. Findings and caveats of the study: A significant increase in TCR beta diversity was reportedly seen in malignant thyroid tumors relative to benign nodules, in blood and tumor.

The sample consisted of blood. The receptor comes from a female donor with papillary thyroid cancer or a benign thyroid nodule (not recorded which). Some clones in this sample may be carry-over from other donors' samples. V usage is TRBV6-2 or TRBV6-3 and J usage is TRBJ2-1; D could derive from TRBD1 or TRBD2 (5 bases each). CDR3 in amino acids: CASTGWERGEQFF. The CDR3 region has the DNA TGTGCCAGCACGGGTTGGGAGAGGGGTGAGCAGTTCTTC.